The source of this T cell receptor (beta chain) is a study of response to subunit inactivated influenza vaccine. TCRdb re-derived calls from the RT-PCR reads in MiXCR, one entry per CDR3 protein. The data hold 650,000 to 800,000 distinct CDR3 sequences, with approximately 15% observed a single time. V lost 5 bases, J lost 7 bases, and 6 bases stayed unmatched. The CDR3 spans 14 residues. CDR1 and CDR2 from the germline V gene are MNHEY and SVGEGT. This clonotype was recorded a few times. Its cognate antigen is unknown. Study results and limitations: The authors proposed limited new T cell recruitment per seasonal influenza vaccination.

The sequences come from PBMCs from blood, collected roughly 2 weeks before vaccination. This chain connects TRBV6-2 or TRBV6-3 to TRBJ1-5; 9 bases are a match to TRBD1. The receptor's source is a man in his fifties who received an inactivated influenza vaccine. The CDR3 coding sequence is TGTGCCAGCAGTACCCGGGACAGGGCCCAGCCCCAGCATTTT. Amino acid sequence: CASSTRDRAQPQHF.